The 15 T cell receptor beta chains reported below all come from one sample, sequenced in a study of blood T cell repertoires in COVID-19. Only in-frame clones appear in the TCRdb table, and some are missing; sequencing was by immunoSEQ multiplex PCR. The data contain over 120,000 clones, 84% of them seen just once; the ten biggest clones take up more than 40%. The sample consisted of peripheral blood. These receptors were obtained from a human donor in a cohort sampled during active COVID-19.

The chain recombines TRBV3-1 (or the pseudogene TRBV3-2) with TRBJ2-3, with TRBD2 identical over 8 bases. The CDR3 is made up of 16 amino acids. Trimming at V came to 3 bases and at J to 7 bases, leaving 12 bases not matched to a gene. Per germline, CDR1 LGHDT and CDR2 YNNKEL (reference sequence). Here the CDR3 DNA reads TGTGCCAGCAGCCAGACCATCGGGGGGGACCGGCATACGCAGTATTTT. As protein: CASSQTIGGDRHTQYF.

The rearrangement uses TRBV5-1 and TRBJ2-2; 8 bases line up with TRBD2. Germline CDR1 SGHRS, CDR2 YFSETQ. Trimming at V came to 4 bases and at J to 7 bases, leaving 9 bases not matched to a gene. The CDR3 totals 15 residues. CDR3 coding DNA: TGCGCCAGCAGCCGTACCCGGGGGGGCAGCGGGGAGCTGTTTTTT. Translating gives CASSRTRGGSGELFF.

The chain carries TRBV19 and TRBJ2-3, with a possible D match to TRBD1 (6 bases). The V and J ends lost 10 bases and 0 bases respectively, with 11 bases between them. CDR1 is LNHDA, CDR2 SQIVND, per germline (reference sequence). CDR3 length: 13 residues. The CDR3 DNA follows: TGTGCCACCAGAGGGGGTAGCACAGATACGCAGTATTTT. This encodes CATRGGSTDTQYF.

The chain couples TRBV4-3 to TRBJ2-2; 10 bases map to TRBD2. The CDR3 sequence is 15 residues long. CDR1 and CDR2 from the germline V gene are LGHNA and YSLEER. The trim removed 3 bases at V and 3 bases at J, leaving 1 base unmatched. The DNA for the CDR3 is TGCGCCAGCAGCCACGGACTAGCGGACACCGGGGAGCTGTTTTTT. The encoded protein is CASSHGLADTGELFF.

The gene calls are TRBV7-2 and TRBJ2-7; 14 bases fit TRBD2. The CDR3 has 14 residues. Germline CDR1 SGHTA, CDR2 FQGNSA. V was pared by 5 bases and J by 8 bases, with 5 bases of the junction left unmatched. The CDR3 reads CASSPRTSGGKQYF. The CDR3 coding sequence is TGTGCCAGCAGCCCCCGGACTAGCGGGGGGAAGCAGTACTTC.

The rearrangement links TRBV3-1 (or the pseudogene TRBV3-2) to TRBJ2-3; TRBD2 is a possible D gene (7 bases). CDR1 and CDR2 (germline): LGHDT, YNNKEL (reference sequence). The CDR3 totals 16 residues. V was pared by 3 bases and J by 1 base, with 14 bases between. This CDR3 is CASSQRYGGRTDTQYF. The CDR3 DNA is TGTGCCAGCAGCCAGAGATACGGGGGGCGCACAGATACGCAGTATTTT.

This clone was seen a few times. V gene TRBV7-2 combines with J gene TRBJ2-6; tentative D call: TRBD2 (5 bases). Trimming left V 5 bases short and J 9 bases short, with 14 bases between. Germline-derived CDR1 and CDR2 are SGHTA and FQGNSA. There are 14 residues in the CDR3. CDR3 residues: CASSAFGEFNVLTF. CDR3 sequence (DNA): TGTGCCAGCAGCGCGTTTGGGGAGTTCAACGTCCTGACTTTC.

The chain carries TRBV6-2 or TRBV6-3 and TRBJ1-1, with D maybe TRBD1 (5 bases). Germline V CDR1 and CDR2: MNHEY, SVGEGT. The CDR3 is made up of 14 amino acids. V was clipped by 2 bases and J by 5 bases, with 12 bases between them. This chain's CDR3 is CASSYTRGVTEAFF. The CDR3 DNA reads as TGTGCCAGCAGTTACACCCGGGGGGTTACTGAAGCTTTCTTT.

CDR3 bases: TGTGCCAGCAGCACAGCGGGAGGGTACACCGGGGAGCTGTTTTTT. Its protein is CASSTAGGYTGELFF. The chain employs TRBV7-2 and TRBJ2-2, with 10 bases that match TRBD2. Germline V gives CDR1 SGHTA, CDR2 FQGNSA. CDR3 length: 15 amino acids. V lost 5 bases to trimming and J lost 3 bases; unmatched junction nucleotides: 3.

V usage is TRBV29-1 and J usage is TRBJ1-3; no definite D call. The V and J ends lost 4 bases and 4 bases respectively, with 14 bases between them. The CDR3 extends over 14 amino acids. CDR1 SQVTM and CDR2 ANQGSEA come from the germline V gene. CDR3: CSVGRTGDGNTIYF. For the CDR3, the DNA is TGCAGCGTTGGGCGGACTGGAGACGGAAACACCATATATTTT. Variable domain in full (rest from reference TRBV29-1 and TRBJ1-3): SAVISQKPSRDICQRGTSLTIQCQVDSQVTMMFWYRQQPGQSLTLIATANQGSEATYESGFVIDKFPISRPNLTFSTLTVSNMSPEDSSIYLCSVGRTGDGNTIYFGEGSWLTVV.

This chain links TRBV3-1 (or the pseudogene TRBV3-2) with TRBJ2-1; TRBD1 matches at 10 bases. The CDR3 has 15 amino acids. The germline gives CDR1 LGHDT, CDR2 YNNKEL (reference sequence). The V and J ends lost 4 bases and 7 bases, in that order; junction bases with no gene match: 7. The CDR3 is CASSPRQGARNEQFF. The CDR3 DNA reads TGTGCCAGCAGCCCACGACAGGGGGCGAGGAATGAGCAGTTCTTC.

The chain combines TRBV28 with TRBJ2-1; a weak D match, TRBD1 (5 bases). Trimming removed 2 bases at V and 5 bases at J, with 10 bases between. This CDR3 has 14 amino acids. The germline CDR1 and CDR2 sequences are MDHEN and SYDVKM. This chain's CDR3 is CASSLDGAHNEQFF. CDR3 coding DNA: TGTGCCAGCAGTTTAGATGGGGCCCACAATGAGCAGTTCTTC.

Here the CDR3 reads CASSFGEGGQETQYF. In DNA, the CDR3 is TGTGCCAGCAGCTTTGGGGAGGGGGGCCAAGAGACCCAGTACTTC. The V gene is TRBV11-3, the J gene TRBJ2-5; TRBD2 is a possible D gene (7 bases). Trimming shortened V by 3 bases and J by 1 base, and 12 bases separated the two germline ends. The V gene's germline CDR1 is SGHNT and CDR2 YENEEA. The CDR3 loop spans 15 amino acids.

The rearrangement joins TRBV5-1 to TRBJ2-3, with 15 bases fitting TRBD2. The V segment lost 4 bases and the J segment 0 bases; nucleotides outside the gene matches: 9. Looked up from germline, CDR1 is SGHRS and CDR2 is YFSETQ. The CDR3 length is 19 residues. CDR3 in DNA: TGCGCCAGCAGCCGGGGACTAGCGGGAGGATCAGCTAGCACAGATACGCAGTATTTT. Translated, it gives CASSRGLAGGSASTDTQYF.

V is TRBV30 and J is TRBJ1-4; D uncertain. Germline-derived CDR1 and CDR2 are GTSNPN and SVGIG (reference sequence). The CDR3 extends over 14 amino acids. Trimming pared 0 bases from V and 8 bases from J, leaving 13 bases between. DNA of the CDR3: TGTGCCTGGAGTGTACCCGGAGCACGAGAAAAACTGTTTTTT. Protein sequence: CAWSVPGAREKLFF.